One sample yielded the 15 T cell receptor beta chains listed below, sequenced in a study of shared clonotypes between healthy human individuals. The protocol was immunoSEQ multiplex PCR, while the TCRdb copy is restricted to in-frame clones and leaves out a portion. This table has approximately 440,000 clones, 60% to 80% appearing once. What was sequenced was PBMCs. Every receptor here comes from a middle-aged woman in good health. Some clones in this sample may be carry-over from other donors' samples.

The rearrangement links TRBV10-2 to TRBJ2-5; TRBD1 might be the D (5 bases). Germline values: CDR1 WSHSY, CDR2 SAAADI. Trimming pared 6 bases from V and 2 bases from J, leaving 16 bases between. There are 15 residues in the CDR3. This CDR3 reads CASSTPWTLQETQYF. CDR3 nucleotides: TGCGCCAGCAGCACCCCATGGACACTTCAAGAGACCCAGTACTTC.

The gene calls are TRBV2 and TRBJ2-1; TRBD1 aligns across 8 bases. Germline CDR1 reads SNHLY; CDR2 reads FYNNEI. The V segment lost 5 bases and the J segment 2 bases; nucleotides outside the gene matches: 8. CDR3 length: 16 residues. CDR3 bases: TGTGCCAGCAGTCCTCCCGGGACAGGAGCCTACAATGAGCAGTTCTTC. This gives the protein CASSPPGTGAYNEQFF.

The CDR3 region is CASSLPSGRVGELFF. CDR3 coding DNA: TGTGCCAGCAGCCTCCCTAGCGGGAGGGTCGGGGAGCTGTTTTTT. The genes are TRBV4-2 and TRBJ2-2, with 12 bases matching TRBD2. This CDR3 region has 15 residues. In germline, CDR1 is LGHNA, CDR2 YNFKEQ. Trimming at V came to 4 bases and at J to 7 bases, leaving 4 bases not matched to a gene.

Of note for this clone: A far larger clone is only one base removed, so a read error is likely. The chain couples TRBV6-6 to TRBJ1-1; no firm D call. Germline CDR1 is MNHNY and CDR2 is SVGAGI (reference sequence). The CDR3 is 16 amino acids. The CDR3: CASSYSGGGPNTEALF. The CDR3, as DNA: TGTGCCAGCAGTTACTCGGGCGGAGGACCGAACACTGAAGCTCTCTTT.

This clone was observed a single time. The chain is built from TRBV4-1 and TRBJ2-1; 9 nucleotides align to TRBD2. Germline V gene data show CDR1 as MGHRA and CDR2 as YSYEKL. Trimming removed 0 bases from V and 6 bases from J; junction bases left unmatched: 9. The CDR3 has 17 residues. The CDR3 region has the DNA TGCGCCAGCAGCCAAGAGCCCCCAGCGGGAGGAAGCAATGAGCAGTTCTTC. It yields the protein CASSQEPPAGGSNEQFF.

In its sample, this clone was seen a few times. The J gene is TRBJ1-2, the V gene TRBV6-6, with D unclear. Trimming took 8 bases from V and 4 from J, leaving 14 bases between them. Germline V gene data show CDR1 as MNHNY and CDR2 as SVGAGI (reference sequence). The CDR3 sequence is 13 residues long. The CDR3 region is CASYPRLSYGYTF. DNA of the CDR3: TGTGCCAGCTACCCACGGCTCTCCTATGGCTACACCTTC.

On this clone itself: It is likely a read error: a sequence one base away is far more abundant. Other DNA sequences of this sample code for an identical CDR3. This CDR3 is CAWSNSRVRPNTEAFF. CDR3 DNA sequence: TGTGCCTGGAGTAATTCCAGGGTCAGGCCGAACACTGAAGCTTTCTTT. J is TRBJ1-1 and V is TRBV30; a possible D gene is TRBD1 (5 bases). Germline V gene lookup returns CDR1 GTSNPN and CDR2 SVGIG (reference sequence). The germline V and J ends were trimmed by 2 bases and 1 base, with 17 bases remaining between them. The CDR3 is made up of 16 amino acids.

The sample holds one count of this clone. This chain connects TRBV5-1 to TRBJ2-5; possible D gene TRBD2, 7 bases. CDR3 length: 15 amino acids. V lost 4 bases and J 5 bases, leaving 18 bases between the germline ends. Germline lookup yields CDR1 SGHRS and CDR2 YFSETQ. For the CDR3, the DNA is TGCGCCAGCAGCCCACTAAGGGGGGGCAGGGAGACCCAGTACTTC. The encoded protein is CASSPLRGGRETQYF.

The chain uses TRBV6-5 and TRBJ2-7, with a possible D match to TRBD2 (5 bases). Germline V gives CDR1 MNHEY, CDR2 SVGAGI. V was pared by 7 bases and J by 1 base, with 14 bases between. This CDR3 has 14 amino acids. The CDR3 loop reads CASKPGRGSYEQYF. CDR3 bases: TGTGCCAGCAAGCCCGGGCGAGGGTCCTACGAGCAGTACTTC.

Concerning this clone: Its ends do not fully match the called genes, so a read error is possible. The V and J genes are TRBV7-3 and TRBJ2-7, with D perhaps matching TRBD2 (5 bases). The CDR3 length is 12 residues. CDR1 and CDR2 from the germline V gene are SGHTA and FQGTGA. The CDR3 reads CASSLPMRERHF. In DNA form, the CDR3 reads TGTGCCAGCAGCCTCCCTATGAGGGAGAGGCACTTC.

The rearrangement joins TRBV5-1 to TRBJ2-1; 10 bases fit TRBD2. This CDR3 is 14 amino acids long. The germline gives CDR1 SGHRS, CDR2 YFSETQ. After removal of 0 bases from V and 15 bases from J, the junction contained 9 bases not matched to a gene. This CDR3 is CASSLALAGRLLFF. The CDR3 nucleotides are TGCGCCAGCAGCTTGGCACTAGCGGGGAGGTTGTTGTTCTTC. The whole variable domain, filled in from reference TRBV5-1 and TRBJ2-1, reads KAGVTQTPRYLIKTRGQQVTLSCSPISGHRSVSWYQQTPGQGLQFLFEYFSETQRNKGNFPGRFSGRQFSNSRSEMNVSTLELGDSALYLCASSLALAGRLLFFGPGTRLTVL.

This clone was found once. The gene calls are TRBV7-9 and TRBJ2-4, with 9 bases lining up with TRBD2. Germline V gene lookup returns CDR1 SEHNR and CDR2 FQNEAQ (reference sequence). The CDR3 runs 15 residues. V was pared by 5 bases and J by 6 bases, with 8 bases of the junction left unmatched. The CDR3, as DNA: TGTGCCAGCAGCGCGCAATTAGCGGGAGTAAACATTCAGTACTTC. It codes for CASSAQLAGVNIQYF.

Worth noting for this clone: One base separates it from a far larger clone, so it is likely a read error. V usage is TRBV10-1 and J usage is TRBJ2-7; 9 nucleotides line up with TRBD2. Germline V gene data show CDR1 as WNHNN and CDR2 as SYGVQD (reference sequence). This CDR3 spans 15 amino acids. The chain's CDR3 is CASSEIRGGVYGQYF. CDR3 nucleotide sequence: TGCGCCAGCAGTGAGATTCGCGGGGGGGTCTACGGGCAGTACTTC.

This clone was observed at least ten times. The rearrangement uses TRBV27 and TRBJ1-5; D possibly corresponds to TRBD1 (6 bases). V lost 2 bases and J 6 bases, leaving 11 bases between the germline ends. Germline-derived CDR1 and CDR2 are MNHEY and SMNVEV (reference sequence). The CDR3 length is 14 residues. The CDR3 region is CASSLNGGGQPQHF. Written as DNA, the CDR3 is TGTGCCAGCAGTTTAAATGGAGGGGGTCAGCCCCAGCATTTT.

This clone turned up a few times. The rearrangement uses TRBV18 and TRBJ1-1; the D is unclear. The CDR3 totals 14 residues. Trimming left V 2 bases short and J 6 bases short, with 13 bases between. Germline CDR1 reads KGHSH; CDR2 reads LQKENI. The DNA of the CDR3 is TGTGCCAGCTCACCAACCCCGGTGGGCGCTGAAGCTTTCTTT. Its protein product is CASSPTPVGAEAFF.